The rows below give T cell receptor beta chains drawn from one sample of a study of graft-versus-host responses after intestinal transplantation. Their antigens remain unidentified. Assay used: immunoSEQ multiplex PCR; TCRdb lists only in-frame clones, some missing. The table includes 78,000 or so clones, around 86% detected once. The source was unstimulated CD8+ T cells sorted from spleen or lymph node cells, collected before transplant. The receptors originated from a human donor who was the organ donor for an intestinal transplant. CDR3s include the opening cysteine and the closing phenylalanine or tryptophan. D genes are given only for firm matches. Rows give clone size only sometimes, using once, few, many, or a class for an expanded clone.

>.|.|TRBV6-1|TRBJ1-1
CASSEPVSAVNTEAFF
TGTGCCAGCAGTGAACCAGTGTCGGCGGTGAACACTGAAGCTTTCTTT
>.|.|TRBV4-1|TRBJ2-1
CASSPQSPGEQFF
TGCGCCAGCAGCCCACAGAGCCCCGGTGAGCAGTTCTTC
>.|few|TRBV5-8|TRBJ2-5
CASSLVTETQYF
TGTGCCAGCAGCTTGGTAACGGAGACCCAGTACTTC
>.|.|TRBV7-9|TRBJ1-2
CASSLVGYPGSRGYTF
TGTGCCAGCAGCTTAGTAGGCTACCCCGGATCGCGAGGCTACACCTTC
>.|.|TRBV7-8|TRBJ1-2
CASSLGYGRKFYGYTF
TGTGCCAGCAGCTTAGGTTACGGCCGGAAGTTCTATGGCTACACCTTC
>.|.|TRBV19|TRBJ1-4
CASGPWATNEKLFF
TGTGCCAGTGGCCCATGGGCCACTAATGAAAAACTGTTTTTT
>.|.|TRBV28|TRBJ2-4
CASSLSEPQNIQYF
TGTGCCAGCAGTTTAAGCGAACCTCAAAACATTCAGTACTTC
>TRBD2|.|TRBV6-1|TRBJ2-5
CASSEGLAGPETQYF
TGTGCCAGCAGTGAGGGACTAGCGGGGCCAGAGACCCAGTACTTC
>TRBD1|.|TRBV11-2|TRBJ2-3
CASSHGNRGMGGDTQYF
TGTGCCAGCAGCCACGGAAACAGGGGGATGGGAGGAGATACGCAGTATTTT
>.|.|TRBV6-1|TRBJ2-7
CASSELTVWNEQYF
TGTGCCAGCAGTGAACTGACAGTTTGGAACGAGCAGTACTTC
>TRBD1|.|TRBV5-5|TRBJ1-1
CASSLGTGGTEAFF
TGTGCCAGCAGCTTGGGGACAGGGGGAACGGAAGCTTTCTTT
>.|.|TRBV27|TRBJ2-7
CASSTQGGEQYF
TGTGCCAGCAGTACCCAGGGGGGCGAGCAGTACTTC
>.|.|TRBV28|TRBJ1-2
CASSWAGEDGYTF
TGTGCCAGCAGTTGGGCAGGGGAGGATGGCTACACCTTC
>TRBD1|.|TRBV6-5|TRBJ1-1
CASSYSRQGRTEAFF
TGTGCCAGCAGTTACTCGCGACAGGGTCGGACTGAAGCTTTCTTT
>.|.|TRBV20-1|TRBJ2-7
CSAPSSYEQYF
TGCAGTGCTCCGAGCTCCTACGAGCAGTACTTC
>.|.|TRBV14|TRBJ1-1
CASSTSGGEGNTEAFF
TGTGCCAGCAGCACCTCAGGAGGGGAGGGGAACACTGAAGCTTTCTTT
>.|.|TRBV7-9|TRBJ2-7
CASSSPISTYEQYF
TGTGCCAGCAGCTCGCCGATCAGCACGTACGAGCAGTACTTC
>.|few|TRBV11-2|TRBJ2-2
CASSLVGGLELFF
TGTGCCAGCAGCTTAGTAGGGGGACTTGAGCTGTTTTTT